The entry below gives a single T cell receptor beta chain sequence along with its context. What it recognizes is unknown. Germline lookup yields CDR1 DFQATT and CDR2 SNEGSKA (reference sequence). After removal of 8 bases from V and 7 bases from J, the junction contained 13 bases not matched to a gene. CDR3 size: 13 residues. This specimen comes from a study of blood T cells in healthy people across ages. Across the whole study: Capture via template switching afforded approximately one barcoded beta molecule per two T cells. Study-level points and caveats: Researchers report that TCR beta diversity correlated strongly with naive T cell percentage. Unknown donor CMV status possibly confounded expanded clonotype changes.

A second roughly 6 to 12 cycle PCR used barcoded and J-beta primers. TCRdb used MiXCR to reprocess the 5' RACE reads, holding one entry per CDR3 protein. The sample carries approximately 2,000,000 distinct CDR3 sequences, about two fifths recorded once. The chain employs TRBV20-1 and TRBJ2-7, with 8 bases fitting TRBD1. Specimen: blood. This receptor was taken from a human donor in good health. DNA for the CDR3: TGCAGTTATTCCGGACAGGGCATTAAGGAGCAGTACTTC. Its protein is CSYSGQGIKEQYF.